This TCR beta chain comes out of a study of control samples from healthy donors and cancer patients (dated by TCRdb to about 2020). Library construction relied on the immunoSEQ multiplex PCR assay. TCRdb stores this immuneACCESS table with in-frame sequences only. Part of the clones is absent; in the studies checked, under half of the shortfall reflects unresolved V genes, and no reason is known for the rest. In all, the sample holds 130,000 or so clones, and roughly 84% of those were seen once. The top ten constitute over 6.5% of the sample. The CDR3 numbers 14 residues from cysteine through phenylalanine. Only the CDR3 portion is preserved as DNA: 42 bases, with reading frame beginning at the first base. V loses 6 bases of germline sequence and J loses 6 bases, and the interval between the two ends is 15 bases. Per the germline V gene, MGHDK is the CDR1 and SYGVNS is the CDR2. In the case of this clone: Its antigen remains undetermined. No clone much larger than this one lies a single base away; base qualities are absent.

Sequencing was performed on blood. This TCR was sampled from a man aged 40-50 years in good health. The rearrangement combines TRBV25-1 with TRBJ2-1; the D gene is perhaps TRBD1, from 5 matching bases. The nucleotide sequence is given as TGTGCCAGCAGCAGGACAAACACCCGCAATGAGCAGTTCTTC. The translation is CASSRTNTRNEQFF.